This entry describes one T cell receptor beta chain. The data belong to a study of blood T cell repertoires in COVID-19. The V end lost 8 bases, the J end lost 7 bases, and 14 bases lay between the germline ends. This CDR3 region has 13 residues. Germline V gene lookup returns CDR1 SNHLY and CDR2 FYNNEI. Measured with immunoSEQ multiplex PCR; TCRdb has only the in-frame clones, and not every one. The table records about 430,000 clones, approximately 90% of them present only once. Sequencing was carried out using peripheral blood. The rearrangement links TRBV2 to TRBJ2-2; D is perhaps TRBD1 (6 bases). This TCR was recovered from a man between 18 and 29 years old with COVID-19, enrolled during active disease. CDR3 bases: TGTGCCAGCTACTCCAGGACAGACGGGGAGCTGTTTTTT. Translation: CASYSRTDGELFF. Looking up the rest from reference TRBV2 and TRBJ2-2 gives the full variable domain: EPEVTQTPSHQVTQMGQEVILRCVPISNHLYFYWYRQILGQKVEFLVSFYNNEISEKSEIFDDQFSVERPDGSNFTLKIRSTKLEDSAMYFCASYSRTDGELFFGEGSRLTVL.